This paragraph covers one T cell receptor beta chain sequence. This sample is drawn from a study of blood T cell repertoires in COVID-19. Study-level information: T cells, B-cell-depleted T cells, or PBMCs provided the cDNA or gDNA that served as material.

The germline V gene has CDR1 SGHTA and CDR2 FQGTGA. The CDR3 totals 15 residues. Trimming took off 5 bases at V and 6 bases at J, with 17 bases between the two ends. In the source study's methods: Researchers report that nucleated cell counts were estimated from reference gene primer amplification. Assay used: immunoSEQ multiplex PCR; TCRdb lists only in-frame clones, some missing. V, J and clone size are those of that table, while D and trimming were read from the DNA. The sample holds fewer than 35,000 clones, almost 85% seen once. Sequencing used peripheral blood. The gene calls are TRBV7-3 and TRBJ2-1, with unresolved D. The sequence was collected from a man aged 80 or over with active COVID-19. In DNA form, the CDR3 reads TGTGCCAGCAGCGAAAATTCTCAGGTCGGCAATGAGCAGTTCTTC. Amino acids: CASSENSQVGNEQFF.